Reported below is one T cell receptor beta chain. Germline V gene lookup returns CDR1 SGHTA and CDR2 FQGTGA. This CDR3 region has 13 residues. Unmatched junction bases numbered 2, after V lost 5 bases and J lost 5 bases. The sample is drawn from a study of shared clonotypes between healthy human individuals. The method was immunoSEQ multiplex PCR; TCRdb's version includes in-frame clones alone and lacks a portion of them. This repertoire shows about 2.4 million clones, approximately 93% found once; its top ten account for 0.36%. This receptor was taken from a man younger than 30 in good health. Some clones in this sample may be carry-over from other donors' samples. Sequenced input: naive CD4+ T cells from PBMCs. Subset meaning: CD45RA+ positively selected. This sequence joins TRBV7-3 and TRBJ1-1; 10 bases line up with TRBD1. For the CDR3, the DNA is TGTGCCAGCAGCCAGGACAGGGGGACTGAAGCTTTCTTT. Amino acid sequence: CASSQDRGTEAFF.